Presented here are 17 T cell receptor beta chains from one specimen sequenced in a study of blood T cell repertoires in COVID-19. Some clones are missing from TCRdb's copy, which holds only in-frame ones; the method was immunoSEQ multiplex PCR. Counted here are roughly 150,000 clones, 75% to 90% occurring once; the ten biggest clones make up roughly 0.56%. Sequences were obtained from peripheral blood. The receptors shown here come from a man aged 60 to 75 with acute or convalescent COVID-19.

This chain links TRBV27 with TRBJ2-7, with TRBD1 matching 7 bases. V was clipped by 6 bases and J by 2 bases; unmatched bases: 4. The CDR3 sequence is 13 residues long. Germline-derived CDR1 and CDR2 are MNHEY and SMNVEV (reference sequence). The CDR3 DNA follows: TGTGCCAGCAGGAGGGGGCCACCCTACGAGCAGTACTTC. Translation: CASRRGPPYEQYF.

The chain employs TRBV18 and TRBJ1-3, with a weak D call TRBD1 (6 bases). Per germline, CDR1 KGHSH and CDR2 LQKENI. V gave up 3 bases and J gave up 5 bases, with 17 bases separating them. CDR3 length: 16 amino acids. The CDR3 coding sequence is TGTGCCAGCTCACCTCCGGGTCAGGGGTTACGAAACACCATATATTTT. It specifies CASSPPGQGLRNTIYF. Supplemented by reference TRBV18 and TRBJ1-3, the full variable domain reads NAGVMQNPRHLVRRRGQEARLRCSPMKGHSHVYWYRQLPEEGLKFMVYLQKENIIDESGMPKERFSAEFPKEGPSILRIQQVVRGDSAAYFCASSPPGQGLRNTIYFGEGSWLTVV.

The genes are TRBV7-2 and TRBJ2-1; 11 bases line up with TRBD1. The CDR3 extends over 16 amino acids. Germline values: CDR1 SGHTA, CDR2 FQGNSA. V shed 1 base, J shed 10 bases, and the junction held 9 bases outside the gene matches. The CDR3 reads CASSLDRTGGLKEQFF. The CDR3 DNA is TGTGCCAGCAGCTTAGATCGGACAGGGGGCCTAAAGGAGCAGTTCTTC. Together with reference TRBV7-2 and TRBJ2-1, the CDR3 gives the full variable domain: GAGVSQSPSNKVTEKGKDVELRCDPISGHTALYWYRQSLGQGLEFLIYFQGNSAPDKSGLPSDRFSAERTGGSVSTLTIQRTQQEDSAVYLCASSLDRTGGLKEQFFGPGTRLTVL.

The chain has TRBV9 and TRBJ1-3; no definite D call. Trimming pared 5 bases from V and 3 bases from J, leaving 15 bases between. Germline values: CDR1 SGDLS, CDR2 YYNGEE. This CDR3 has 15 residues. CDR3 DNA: TGTGCCAGCAGAGCAGAGGTGTTAGGTGGAAACACCATATATTTT. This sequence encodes CASRAEVLGGNTIYF.

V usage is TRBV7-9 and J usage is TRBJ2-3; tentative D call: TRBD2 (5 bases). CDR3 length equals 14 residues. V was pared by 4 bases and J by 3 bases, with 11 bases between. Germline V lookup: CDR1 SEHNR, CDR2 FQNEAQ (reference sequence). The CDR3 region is CASSYGVATDTQYF. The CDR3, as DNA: TGTGCCAGCAGCTACGGGGTTGCAACAGATACGCAGTATTTT.

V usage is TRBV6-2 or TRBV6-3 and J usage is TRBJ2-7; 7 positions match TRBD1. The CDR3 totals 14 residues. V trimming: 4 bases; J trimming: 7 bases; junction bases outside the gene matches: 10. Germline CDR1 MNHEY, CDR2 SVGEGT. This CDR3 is CASSSSTGPGEQYF. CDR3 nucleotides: TGTGCCAGCAGTTCCTCGACAGGGCCGGGGGAGCAGTACTTC.

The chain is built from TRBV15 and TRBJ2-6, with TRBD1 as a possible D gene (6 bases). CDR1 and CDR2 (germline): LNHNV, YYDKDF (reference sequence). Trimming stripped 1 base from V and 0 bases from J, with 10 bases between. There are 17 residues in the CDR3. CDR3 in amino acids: CATSRATGSSGANVLTF. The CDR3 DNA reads TGTGCCACCAGCAGAGCTACAGGGAGCTCTGGGGCCAACGTCCTGACTTTC.

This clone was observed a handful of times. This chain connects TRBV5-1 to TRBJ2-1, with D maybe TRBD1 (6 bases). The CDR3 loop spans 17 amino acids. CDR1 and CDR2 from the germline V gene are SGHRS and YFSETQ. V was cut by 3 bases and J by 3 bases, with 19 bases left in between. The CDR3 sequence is CASSWHPQGQNYNEQFF. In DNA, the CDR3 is TGCGCCAGCAGCTGGCATCCTCAAGGACAGAACTACAATGAGCAGTTCTTC.

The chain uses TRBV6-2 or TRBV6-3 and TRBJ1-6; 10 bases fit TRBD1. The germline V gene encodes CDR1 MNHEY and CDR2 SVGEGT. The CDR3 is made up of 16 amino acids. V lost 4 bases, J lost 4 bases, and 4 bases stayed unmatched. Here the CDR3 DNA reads TGTGCCAGCAGTTCCCGGGACAGGGGATATAATTCACCCCTCCACTTT. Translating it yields CASSSRDRGYNSPLHF.

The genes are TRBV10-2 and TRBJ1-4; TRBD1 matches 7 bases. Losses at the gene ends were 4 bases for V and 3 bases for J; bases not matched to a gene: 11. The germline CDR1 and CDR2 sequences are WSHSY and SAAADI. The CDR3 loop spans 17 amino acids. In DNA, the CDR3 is TGCGCCAGCAGTGGAGAGGACAGGCCGGGGGCTAATGAAAAACTGTTTTTT. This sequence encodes CASSGEDRPGANEKLFF.

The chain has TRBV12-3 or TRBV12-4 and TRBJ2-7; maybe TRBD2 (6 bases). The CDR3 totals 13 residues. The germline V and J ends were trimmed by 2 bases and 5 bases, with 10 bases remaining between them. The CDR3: CASSLRGGDEQYF. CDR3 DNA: TGTGCCAGCAGTTTAAGGGGAGGCGACGAGCAGTACTTC.

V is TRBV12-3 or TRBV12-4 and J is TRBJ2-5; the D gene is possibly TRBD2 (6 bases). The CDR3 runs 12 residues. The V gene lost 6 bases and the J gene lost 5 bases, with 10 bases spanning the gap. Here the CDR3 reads CASSPGDETQYF. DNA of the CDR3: TGTGCCAGCAGCCCGGGGGATGAGACCCAGTACTTC.

The CDR3 loop is CASQDAGGNQPQHF. The CDR3 bases are TGTGCCAGCCAGGACGCAGGGGGCAATCAGCCCCAGCATTTT. The V gene is TRBV9, the J gene TRBJ1-5; weak D call: TRBD1 (6 bases). The germline V gene has CDR1 SGDLS and CDR2 YYNGEE. The CDR3 spans 14 residues. The V gene lost 7 bases and the J gene lost 2 bases, with 13 bases spanning the gap.

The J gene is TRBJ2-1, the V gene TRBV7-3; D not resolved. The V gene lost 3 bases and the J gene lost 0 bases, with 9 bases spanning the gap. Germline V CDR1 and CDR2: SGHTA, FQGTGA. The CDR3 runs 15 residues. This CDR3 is CASSLSESSYNEQFF. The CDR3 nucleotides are TGTGCCAGCAGCTTGAGCGAAAGCTCCTACAATGAGCAGTTCTTC.

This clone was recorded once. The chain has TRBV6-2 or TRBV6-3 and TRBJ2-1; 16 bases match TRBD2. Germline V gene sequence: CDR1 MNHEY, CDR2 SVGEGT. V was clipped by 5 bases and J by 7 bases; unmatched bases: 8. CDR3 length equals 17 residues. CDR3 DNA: TGTGCCAGCAGTCCCGGGACTAGCGGGAGGGCTAAGAATGAGCAGTTCTTC. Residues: CASSPGTSGRAKNEQFF.

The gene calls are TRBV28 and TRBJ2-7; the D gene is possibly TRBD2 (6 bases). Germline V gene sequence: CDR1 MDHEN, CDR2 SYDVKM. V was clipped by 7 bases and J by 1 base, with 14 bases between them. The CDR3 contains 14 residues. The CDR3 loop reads CASNTLGGSYEQYF. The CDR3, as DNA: TGTGCCAGCAACACGCTCGGGGGATCCTACGAGCAGTACTTC. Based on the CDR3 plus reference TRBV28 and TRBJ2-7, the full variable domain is DVKVTQSSRYLVKRTGEKVFLECVQDMDHENMFWYRQDPGLGLRLIYFSYDVKMKEKGDIPEGYSVSREKKERFSLILESASTNQTSMYLCASNTLGGSYEQYFGPGTRLTVT.

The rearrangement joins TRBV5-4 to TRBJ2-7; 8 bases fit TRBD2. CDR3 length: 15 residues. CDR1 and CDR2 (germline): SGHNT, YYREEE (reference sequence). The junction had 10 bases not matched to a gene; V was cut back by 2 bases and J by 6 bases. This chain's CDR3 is CASSFRTGGTREQYF. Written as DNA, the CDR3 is TGTGCCAGCAGCTTCAGGACGGGGGGGACCCGCGAGCAGTACTTC. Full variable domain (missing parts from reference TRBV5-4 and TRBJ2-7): ETGVTQSPTHLIKTRGQQVTLRCSSQSGHNTVSWYQQALGQGPQFIFQYYREEENGRGNFPPRFSGLQFPNYSSELNVNALELDDSALYLCASSFRTGGTREQYFGPGTRLTVT.